These 29 T cell receptor beta chains were sequenced from one sample in a study of cytomegalovirus exposure and HLA in healthy donors. Both 60 Vbeta primers and 13 Jbeta primers went into the PCR. The method was immunoSEQ multiplex PCR; TCRdb's version includes in-frame clones alone and lacks a portion of them. The sample has about 180,000 clones, over 70% seen once. The specimen was PBMCs. The source of these receptors is a male donor in good health and CMV-seronegative.

This rearrangement joins TRBV5-1 to TRBJ2-5; 7 positions agree with TRBD1. CDR1 is SGHRS, CDR2 YFSETQ, per germline. Losses at the gene ends were 0 bases for V and 1 base for J; bases not matched to a gene: 0. The CDR3 sequence is 14 residues long. The CDR3 coding sequence is TGCGCCAGCAGCTTGGGGGACAGCCAAGAGACCCAGTACTTC. Translation: CASSLGDSQETQYF.

The chain has TRBV7-3 and TRBJ2-1; 11 bases fit TRBD2. The V segment lost 1 base and the J segment 6 bases; nucleotides outside the gene matches: 2. CDR1 SGHTA and CDR2 FQGTGA come from the germline V gene. The CDR3 spans 15 residues. CDR3 in DNA: TGTGCCAGCAGCTTAAGACTAGCGGGGATCAATGAGCAGTTCTTC. Amino acids: CASSLRLAGINEQFF.

The genes are TRBV5-1 and TRBJ1-1; D remains ambiguous. Germline V CDR1 and CDR2: SGHRS, YFSETQ. V was trimmed by 0 bases and J by 2 bases, leaving 14 bases between them. The CDR3 has 16 residues. The CDR3 nucleotides read TGCGCCAGCAGCTTGGGAGAGACACCATATAACACTGAAGCTTTCTTT. It encodes CASSLGETPYNTEAFF.

The CDR3 reads CASGTSGSYEQYF. The CDR3 DNA reads as TGTGCCAGCGGGACTAGCGGTTCCTACGAGCAGTACTTC. V usage is TRBV27 and J usage is TRBJ2-7, with 11 bases identical to TRBD2. This CDR3 has 13 amino acids. Germline V gene lookup returns CDR1 MNHEY and CDR2 SMNVEV (reference sequence). With 8 bases clipped from V and 1 base from J, the junction kept 1 base outside the gene matches.

The genes are TRBV30 and TRBJ2-3; 10 nucleotides align to TRBD2. CDR3 length: 16 amino acids. Germline trimming cut 0 bases from V and 6 bases from J; bases unmatched to any gene: 9. From germline, CDR1 is GTSNPN and CDR2 SVGIG (reference sequence). The CDR3 protein is CAWSVGAGGARDTQYF. As DNA, the CDR3 is TGTGCCTGGAGTGTCGGAGCGGGAGGGGCTAGGGATACGCAGTATTTT.

The chain employs TRBV30 and TRBJ2-1, with TRBD2 matching 8 bases. This CDR3 comprises 14 residues. Germline assignment: CDR1 GTSNPN and CDR2 SVGIG (reference sequence). With V trimmed by 3 bases and J by 9 bases, 10 bases remained unmatched. The CDR3 bases are TGTGCCTGGAGCCGCGGGACTAGGAGGGGTGAGCAGTTCTTC. As protein: CAWSRGTRRGEQFF.

A few counts support this clone. The rearrangement uses TRBV6-1 and TRBJ1-1, with TRBD1 matching 7 bases. This CDR3 spans 14 amino acids. Trimming cost V 2 bases and J 5 bases; bases outside gene matches: 5. Germline assignment: CDR1 MNHNS and CDR2 SASEGT. The CDR3 DNA follows: TGTGCCAGCAGTGAAAGGGGGCTGGGGACTGAAGCTTTCTTT. Its protein is CASSERGLGTEAFF.

J is TRBJ2-1 and V is TRBV7-2; 8 bases align to TRBD2. The V and J ends lost 5 bases and 7 bases, in that order; junction bases with no gene match: 13. CDR1 is SGHTA, CDR2 FQGNSA, per germline. The CDR3 spans 16 residues. CDR3 sequence reads: CASSPRSGSGYNEQFF. The CDR3 DNA follows: TGTGCCAGCAGCCCCCGAAGCGGGAGTGGTTATAATGAGCAGTTCTTC.

Only one count was recorded for this clone. This chain connects TRBV5-4 to TRBJ2-1; 14 nucleotides align to TRBD2. This CDR3 is built from 17 residues. V gave up 4 bases and J gave up 5 bases; unmatched junction bases: 8. Germline CDR1 is SGHNT and CDR2 is YYREEE (reference sequence). CDR3 protein: CASSRGTSGSLNNEQFF. DNA for the CDR3: TGTGCCAGCAGCCGGGGGACTAGCGGGAGCTTGAACAATGAGCAGTTCTTC.

The J gene is TRBJ1-5, the V gene TRBV28; the D gene is possibly TRBD1 (5 bases). V lost 4 bases and J lost 3, with 13 bases in between. CDR1 is MDHEN and CDR2 is SYDVKM in the germline V gene. The CDR3 contains 15 residues. CDR3 sequence: CASSYRAGTNQPQHF. For the CDR3, the DNA is TGTGCCAGCAGTTACCGGGCGGGGACCAATCAGCCCCAGCATTTT.

Comments on this clone: Relative to the germline gene, one junction end is altered; a read error may explain this. The chain employs TRBV10-3 and TRBJ1-5; D is possibly TRBD1 (5 bases). The CDR3 consists of 14 residues. Per germline, CDR1 ENHRY and CDR2 SYGVKD. This CDR3 reads CVIRATGLNQPQHF. As DNA, the CDR3 is TGTGTCATCAGGGCAACAGGCCTCAATCAGCCCCAGCATTTT.

The V gene is TRBV9, the J gene TRBJ2-5; possibly TRBD1 for D (7 bases). CDR1 is SGDLS, CDR2 YYNGEE, per germline. CDR3 length: 15 residues. V lost 2 bases to trimming and J lost 1 base, with 12 bases between them. CDR3 sequence: CASSVGGDSQETQYF. The CDR3 DNA reads TGTGCCAGCAGCGTCGGAGGGGACAGCCAAGAGACCCAGTACTTC. The variable domain in full, completed from reference TRBV9 and TRBJ2-5, reads DSGVTQTPKHLITATGQRVTLRCSPRSGDLSVYWYQQSLDQGLQFLIQYYNGEERAKGNILERFSAQQFPDLHSELNLSSLELGDSALYFCASSVGGDSQETQYFGPGTRLLVL.

The chain is built from TRBV12-5 and TRBJ2-1; 12 bases line up with TRBD2. Germline loops: CDR1 LGHNT, CDR2 FRNRAP. The CDR3 loop spans 15 amino acids. J gave up 6 bases and V 5 bases, and 5 bases lay outside the gene matches. The CDR3 coding sequence is TGTGCTAGTGGTCCTCCTAGCGGGAGGGCCAATGAGCAGTTCTTC. As protein: CASGPPSGRANEQFF.

The CDR3 coding sequence is TGTGCCAGCAGTCGACAGAACACTGAAGCTTTCTTT. As protein: CASSRQNTEAFF. The V gene is TRBV11-2, the J gene TRBJ1-1; D is unclear. Germline V gene sequence: CDR1 SGHAT, CDR2 FQNNGV. Trimming removed 6 bases from V and 1 base from J, with 6 bases in between. The CDR3 extends over 12 amino acids. The full variable domain, in which reference TRBV11-2 and TRBJ1-1 provide the parts outside the CDR3, is EAGVAQSPRYKIIEKRQSVAFWCNPISGHATLYWYQQILGQGPKLLIQFQNNGVVDDSQLPKDRFSAERLKGVDSTLKIQPAKLEDSAVYLCASSRQNTEAFFGQGTRLTVV.

This chain links TRBV10-2 with TRBJ1-5; TRBD1 matches 8 bases. Germline CDR1 and CDR2: WSHSY and SAAADI. The CDR3 sequence is 16 residues long. V lost 3 bases, J lost 4 bases, and 8 bases stayed unmatched. CDR3: CASSDPSGQANQPQHF. The CDR3 DNA follows: TGCGCCAGCAGTGACCCCTCGGGACAGGCAAATCAGCCCCAGCATTTT.

This CDR3 reads CASSFWATSGNTIYF. CDR3 bases: TGTGCCAGCAGTTTTTGGGCCACCTCTGGAAACACCATATATTTT. The chain has TRBV28 and TRBJ1-3; the D is unclear. CDR3 length equals 15 residues. Deletions cut 3 bases from V and 0 bases from J, with 9 bases between. Germline-derived CDR1 and CDR2 are MDHEN and SYDVKM.

This chain links TRBV28 with TRBJ2-7; 10 bases align to TRBD1. Unmatched junction bases numbered 5, after V lost 6 bases and J lost 6 bases. From germline, CDR1 is MDHEN and CDR2 SYDVKM. CDR3 size: 13 residues. DNA for the CDR3: TGTGCCAGCAGGAGGGACAGGGGTGGCGAGCAGTACTTC. Translation gives CASRRDRGGEQYF.

CDR3 residues: CAWSRSTAYGANVLTF. In DNA, the CDR3 is TGTGCCTGGAGCAGGTCGACGGCTTATGGGGCCAACGTCCTGACTTTC. The V and J genes are TRBV30 and TRBJ2-6; D gene uncertain. The CDR3 contains 16 residues. Trimming cost V 3 bases and J 3 bases, with 15 bases left between them. CDR1 GTSNPN and CDR2 SVGIG come from the germline V gene (reference sequence).

V and J are TRBV4-1 and TRBJ1-2, with D possibly matching TRBD1 (5 bases). V gave up 0 bases and J gave up 4 bases, with 9 bases separating them. Germline V gene data show CDR1 as MGHRA and CDR2 as YSYEKL. The CDR3 extends over 14 amino acids. CDR3 in amino acids: CASSQEDRTYGYTF. The CDR3 nucleotides read TGCGCCAGCAGCCAAGAAGACAGAACCTATGGCTACACCTTC.

This chain links TRBV15 with TRBJ2-1, with 8 bases that match TRBD2. Germline V gene sequence: CDR1 LNHNV, CDR2 YYDKDF (reference sequence). Trimming at V came to 3 bases and at J to 5 bases, leaving 3 bases not matched to a gene. The CDR3 loop spans 14 amino acids. CDR3 amino acids: CATSSAREDNEQFF. The CDR3 nucleotides are TGTGCCACCAGCAGCGCGCGGGAGGACAATGAGCAGTTCTTC.

This rearrangement joins TRBV11-2 to TRBJ2-1; D possibly corresponds to TRBD1 (6 bases). CDR3 length: 13 amino acids. CDR1 SGHAT and CDR2 FQNNGV come from the germline V gene. The V end was cut by 3 bases, the J end by 5 bases, with 8 bases between. The DNA of the CDR3 is TGTGCCAGCAGCTTTGAGGGGGACAATGAGCAGTTCTTC. As protein: CASSFEGDNEQFF.

The V gene is TRBV2, the J gene TRBJ1-1; TRBD1 is a possible D gene (6 bases). CDR3 length: 10 amino acids. The ends were cut back, 9 bases at V and 5 bases at J, with 7 bases in the middle. In germline, CDR1 is SNHLY, CDR2 FYNNEI. CDR3 protein: CASRGTEAFF. CDR3 nucleotide sequence: TGTGCCAGTAGGGGGACTGAAGCTTTCTTT.

The chain has TRBV6-6 and TRBJ2-6; D is undetermined. Germline CDR1 MNHNY, CDR2 SVGAGI (reference sequence). V was cut by 6 bases and J by 0 bases, with 9 bases left in between. The CDR3 is 15 amino acids. The CDR3 spells CASRHRSSGANVLTF. In DNA, the CDR3 is TGTGCCAGCAGACACCGGAGCTCTGGGGCCAACGTCCTGACTTTC.

CDR3 loop: CSATGGRAFF. CDR3 DNA sequence: TGCAGTGCCACCGGGGGAAGGGCTTTCTTT. The chain couples TRBV20-1 to TRBJ1-1, with D perhaps matching TRBD1 (5 bases). Per the germline V gene, CDR1 is DFQATT and CDR2 is SNEGSKA (reference sequence). V was trimmed by 6 bases and J by 11 bases, leaving 13 bases between them. CDR3 size: 10 residues.

The chain employs TRBV19 and TRBJ2-1, with D possibly matching TRBD2 (5 bases). Trimming shortened V by 0 bases and J by 12 bases, and 9 bases separated the two germline ends. The CDR3 is 12 amino acids. The V gene's germline CDR1 is LNHDA and CDR2 SQIVND (reference sequence). CDR3 in DNA: TGTGCCAGTAGTATAGATCAACTAGGGCAGTTCTTC. Residues: CASSIDQLGQFF.

The chain joins TRBV9 to TRBJ2-2, with 13 bases identical to TRBD2. From germline, CDR1 is SGDLS and CDR2 YYNGEE. This CDR3 spans 17 amino acids. With V trimmed by 3 bases and J by 1 base, 3 bases remained unmatched. The CDR3 loop is CASSELAGGMNTGELFF. CDR3 nucleotides: TGTGCCAGCAGCGAACTAGCGGGAGGGATGAACACCGGGGAGCTGTTTTTT.

In its sample, this clone was seen a few times. Written as DNA, the CDR3 is TGTGCCAGTTCTAAGGACAGGGGAATGGAGCAGTACTTC. It translates to CASSKDRGMEQYF. The V call is TRBV27, the J call TRBJ2-7; 9 nucleotides align to TRBD1. From germline, CDR1 is MNHEY and CDR2 SMNVEV (reference sequence). Trimming at V came to 9 bases and at J to 7 bases, leaving 10 bases not matched to a gene. This CDR3 comprises 13 residues.

The chain combines TRBV19 with TRBJ2-2, with a possible D match to TRBD2 (6 bases). V lost 3 bases to trimming and J lost 4 bases, with 18 bases between them. Germline V gene lookup returns CDR1 LNHDA and CDR2 SQIVND (reference sequence). The CDR3 totals 17 residues. The CDR3 DNA follows: TGTGCCAGTAGTATGGGACTCCCTCGGCGTGGCACCGGGGAGCTGTTTTTT. It codes for CASSMGLPRRGTGELFF.

The chain joins TRBV5-1 to TRBJ1-2, with D perhaps TRBD1 (5 bases). V gave up 4 bases and J gave up 4 bases, with 11 bases separating them. The germline V gene encodes CDR1 SGHRS and CDR2 YFSETQ. The CDR3 has 13 residues. CDR3 nucleotide sequence: TGCGCCAGCAGCGGTACAGGAATCTATGGCTACACCTTC. This sequence encodes CASSGTGIYGYTF.